The clone carrying this T cell receptor (beta chain) was detected a few times. Per the original methods: Scientists estimated how many nucleated cells there were by amplifying reference gene primers. Sequencing was performed with immunoSEQ multiplex PCR; in TCRdb, only in-frame clones are kept and a portion is missing. D and trimming come from the DNA, and the V and J calls and clone size come from that table. The sample has 470,000 or so clones, 80% to 90% seen once. The sample originates from a study of blood T cell repertoires in COVID-19. Overall study: Acute and convalescent COVID-19 samples came from the United States, Italy and Spain. Sources were T cells, B-cell-depleted T cells, or PBMCs; the material itself was cDNA or gDNA.

The CDR3 loop spans 15 amino acids. CDR1 is SGHNT and CDR2 is YYREEE in the germline V gene (reference sequence). V was cut by 4 bases and J by 9 bases, with 20 bases left in between. The rearrangement joins TRBV5-4 to TRBJ2-1; TRBD2 might be the D (8 bases). The source material was peripheral blood. This TCR came from a human donor in a cohort sampled during active COVID-19. The CDR3, as DNA: TGTGCCAGCAGCCGGGAGGGGGCAAAGGTTACTGAGCAGTTCTTC. Protein sequence: CASSREGAKVTEQFF.